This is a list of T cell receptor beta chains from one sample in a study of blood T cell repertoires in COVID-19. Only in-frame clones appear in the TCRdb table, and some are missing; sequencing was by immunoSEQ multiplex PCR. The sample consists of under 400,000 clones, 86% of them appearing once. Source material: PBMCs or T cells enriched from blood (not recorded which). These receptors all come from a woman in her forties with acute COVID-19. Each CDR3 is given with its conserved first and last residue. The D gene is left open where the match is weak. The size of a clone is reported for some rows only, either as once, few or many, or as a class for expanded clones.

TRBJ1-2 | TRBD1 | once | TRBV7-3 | CASSQGTEDGYTF | TGTGCCAGCAGCCAAGGGACAGAAGATGGCTACACCTTC
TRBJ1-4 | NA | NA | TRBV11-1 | CASSGPGTPEKLFF | TGTGCCAGCAGCGGTCCCGGGACACCTGAAAAACTGTTTTTT
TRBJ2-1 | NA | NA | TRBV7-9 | CASSFAPSGLSSYNEQFF | TGTGCCAGCAGCTTCGCGCCCTCAGGACTGAGCTCCTACAATGAGCAGTTCTTC
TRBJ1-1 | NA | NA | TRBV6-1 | CASSGVGAEAFF | TGTGCCAGCAGTGGGGTCGGGGCTGAAGCTTTCTTT
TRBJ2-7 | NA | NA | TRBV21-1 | CASTPGQDSFGSYEQYF | TGTGCCAGCACACCGGGACAGGATTCTTTCGGTTCCTACGAGCAGTACTTC
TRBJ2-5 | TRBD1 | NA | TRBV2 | CASSEGTGLRKETQYF | TGTGCCAGCAGTGAAGGGACAGGGCTCCGGAAAGAGACCCAGTACTTC
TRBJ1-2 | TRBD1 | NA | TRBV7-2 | CASSLAPGQGNYGYTF | TGTGCCAGCAGCTTAGCGCCGGGACAGGGGAACTATGGCTACACCTTC
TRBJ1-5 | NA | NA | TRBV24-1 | CATSDPGYNQPQHF | TGTGCCACCAGTGACCCAGGCTACAATCAGCCCCAGCATTTT
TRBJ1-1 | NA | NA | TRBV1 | CTSGPNRRNTEAFF | TGCACCAGCGGACCCAACAGGAGGAACACTGAAGCTTTCTTT
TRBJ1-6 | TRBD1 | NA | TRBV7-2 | CASTKNKQGSPLHF | TGTGCCAGCACCAAAAATAAACAGGGGTCACCCCTCCACTTT